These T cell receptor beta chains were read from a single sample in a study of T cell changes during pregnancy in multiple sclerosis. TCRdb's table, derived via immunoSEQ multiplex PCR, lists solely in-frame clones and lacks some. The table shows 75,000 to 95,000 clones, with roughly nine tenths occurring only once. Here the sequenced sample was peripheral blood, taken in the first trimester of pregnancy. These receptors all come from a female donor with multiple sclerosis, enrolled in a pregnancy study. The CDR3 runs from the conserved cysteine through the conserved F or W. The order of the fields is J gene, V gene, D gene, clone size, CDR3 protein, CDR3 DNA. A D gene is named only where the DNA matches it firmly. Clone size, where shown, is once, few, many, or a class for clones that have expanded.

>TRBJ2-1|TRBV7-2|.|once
CASSLGPGQSYNEQFF
TGTGCCAGCAGCTTAGGTCCTGGGCAATCCTACAATGAGCAGTTCTTC
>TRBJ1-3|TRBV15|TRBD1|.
CATSRGQPGQGANTIYF
TGTGCCACCAGCAGAGGTCAACCGGGACAGGGGGCTAACACCATATATTTT
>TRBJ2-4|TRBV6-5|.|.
CASSYRGRLAKNIQYF
TGTGCCAGCAGTTACCGAGGGAGGTTAGCCAAAAACATTCAGTACTTC
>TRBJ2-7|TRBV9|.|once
CASSVGRGTYSF
.
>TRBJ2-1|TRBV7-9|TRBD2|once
CASSSGTTNYNEQFF
TGTGCCAGCAGCTCCGGGACTACAAACTACAATGAGCAGTTCTTC
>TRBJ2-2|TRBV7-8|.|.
CASSLGQGNTGELFF
TGTGCCAGCAGCTTAGGCCAGGGGAACACCGGGGAGCTGTTTTTT
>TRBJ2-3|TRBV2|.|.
CASSEMIRGSTDTQYF
TGTGCCAGCAGTGAAATGATCCGGGGAAGCACAGATACGCAGTATTTT
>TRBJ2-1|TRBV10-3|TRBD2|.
CAISEGGTSGRRSLYNEQFF
TGTGCCATCAGTGAGGGAGGGACTAGCGGGAGAAGATCGCTCTACAATGAGCAGTTCTTC
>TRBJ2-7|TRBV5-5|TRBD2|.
CASSLVGTSFYEQYF
TGTGCCAGCAGCTTGGTAGGGACTAGTTTTTACGAGCAGTACTTC
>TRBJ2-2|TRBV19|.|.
CASSIQGNMNTGELFF
TGTGCCAGTAGTATACAGGGGAACATGAACACCGGGGAGCTGTTTTTT
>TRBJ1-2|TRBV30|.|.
CAWSKPEIYGYTF
TGTGCCTGGAGCAAACCTGAGATCTATGGCTACACCTTC
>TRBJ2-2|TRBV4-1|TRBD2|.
CASSQSTSGRVTGELFF
TGCGCCAGCAGCCAATCGACTAGCGGGAGAGTTACCGGGGAGCTGTTTTTT
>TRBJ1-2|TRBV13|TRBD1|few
CASRGQGYNYGYTF
TGTGCCAGCAGGGGACAGGGCTATAACTATGGCTACACCTTC
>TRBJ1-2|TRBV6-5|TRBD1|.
CASSYGQGAGGYTF
TGTGCCAGCAGTTACGGACAGGGGGCCGGTGGCTACACCTTC
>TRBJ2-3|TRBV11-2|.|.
CASTSNTDTQYF
TGTGCCAGCACCTCTAACACAGATACGCAGTATTTT
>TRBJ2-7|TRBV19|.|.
CASSIGGGPSYEQYF
TGTGCCAGTAGTATTGGGGGGGGCCCTTCCTACGAGCAGTACTTC
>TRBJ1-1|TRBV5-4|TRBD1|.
CASSFGQGREAFF
TGTGCCAGCAGTTTTGGACAGGGTCGCGAAGCTTTCTTT
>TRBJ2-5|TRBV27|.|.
CASSPDGETQYF
TGTGCCAGCAGTCCAGACGGGGAGACCCAGTACTTC
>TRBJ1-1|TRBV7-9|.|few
CASSIDRRGTEAFF
TGTGCCAGCAGCATTGACAGACGGGGGACTGAAGCTTTCTTT
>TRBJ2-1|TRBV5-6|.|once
CASSSGLGGAYEQFF
TGTGCCAGCAGCTCGGGACTCGGGGGAGCATATGAGCAGTTCTTC
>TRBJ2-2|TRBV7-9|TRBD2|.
CASSPRTSGTGELFF
TGTGCCAGCAGCCCTCGGACTAGCGGGACCGGGGAGCTGTTTTTT
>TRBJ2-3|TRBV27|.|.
CASSPRQDMRDTQYF
TGTGCCAGCAGTCCAAGACAGGATATGCGAGATACGCAGTATTTT
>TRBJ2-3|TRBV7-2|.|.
CASSLGVAAFTDTQYF
TGTGCCAGCAGCCTCGGGGTAGCGGCGTTCACAGATACGCAGTATTTT
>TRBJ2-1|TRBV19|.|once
CASSISIPSSYNEQFF
TGTGCCAGTAGTATATCTATCCCGAGCTCCTACAATGAGCAGTTCTTC
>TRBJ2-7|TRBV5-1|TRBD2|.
CASSLAGGGGSYEQYF
TGCGCCAGCAGCTTGGCCGGGGGCGGGGGGTCCTACGAGCAGTACTTC
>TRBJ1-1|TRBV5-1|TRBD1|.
CASSLQGDTEAFF
TGCGCCAGCAGCTTACAGGGGGACACTGAAGCTTTCTTT
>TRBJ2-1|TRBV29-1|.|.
CSVVSGSNEQFF
TGCAGCGTTGTGTCCGGGAGCAATGAGCAGTTCTTC
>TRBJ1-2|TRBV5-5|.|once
CASSLAPGVESYTF
TGTGCCAGCAGCTTGGCTCCAGGGGTAGAAAGCTACACCTTC
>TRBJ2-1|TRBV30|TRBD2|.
CAWSGVGTRQYNEQFF
TGTGCCTGGAGTGGCGTCGGGACTAGGCAATACAATGAGCAGTTCTTC
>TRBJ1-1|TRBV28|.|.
CASSWKQSNTEAFF
TGTGCCAGCAGTTGGAAACAGTCGAACACTGAAGCTTTCTTT
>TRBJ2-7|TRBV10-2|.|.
CASSPYYGNYEQYF
TGCGCCAGCAGTCCGTACTACGGGAACTACGAGCAGTACTTC
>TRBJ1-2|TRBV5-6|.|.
CASNLEYYGYTF
TGTGCCAGCAACCTAGAGTACTATGGCTACACCTTC
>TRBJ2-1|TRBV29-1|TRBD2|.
CSVGGGRGHNEQFF
TGCAGCGTTGGAGGCGGGAGGGGACACAATGAGCAGTTCTTC
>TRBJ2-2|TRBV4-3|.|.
CASSQITPPGGELFF
TGCGCCAGCAGCCAAATAACTCCCCCGGGCGGGGAGCTGTTTTTT
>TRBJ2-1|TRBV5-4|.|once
CASLGSSYNEQFF
TGTGCCAGCTTAGGGAGCTCCTACAATGAGCAGTTCTTC
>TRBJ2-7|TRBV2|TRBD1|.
CASSDWQGAFEQYF
TGTGCCAGCAGTGATTGGCAGGGGGCGTTTGAGCAGTACTTC
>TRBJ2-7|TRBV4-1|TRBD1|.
CASSFRDRVVDEQYF
TGCGCCAGCAGCTTCCGAGACAGGGTGGTCGACGAGCAGTACTTC
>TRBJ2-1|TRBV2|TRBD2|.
CASSERAGAYNEQFF
TGTGCCAGCAGTGAAAGGGCGGGAGCCTACAATGAGCAGTTCTTC
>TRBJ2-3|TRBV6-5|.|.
CASSSAGGFTDTQYF
TGTGCCAGCAGCTCCGCTGGAGGGTTCACAGATACGCAGTATTTT
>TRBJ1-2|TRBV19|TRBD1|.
CASSMPRQGANYGYTF
TGTGCCAGTAGTATGCCACGACAGGGAGCTAACTATGGCTACACCTTC
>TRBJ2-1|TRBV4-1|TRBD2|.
CASSQALGTSGNNEQFF
TGCGCCAGCAGCCAAGCCCTCGGGACTAGCGGCAACAATGAGCAGTTCTTC
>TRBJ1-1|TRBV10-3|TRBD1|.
CAISDGTGVAAFF
TGTGCCATCAGTGACGGGACAGGGGTTGCGGCTTTCTTT
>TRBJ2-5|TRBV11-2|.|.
CASSLQETQYF
TGTGCCAGCAGCCTCCAAGAGACCCAGTACTTC
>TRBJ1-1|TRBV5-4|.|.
CASSLDLFGEKAFF
TGTGCCAGCAGCTTGGATCTATTCGGGGAGAAAGCTTTCTTT
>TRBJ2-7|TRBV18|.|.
CASSPSPLFYEQYF
TGTGCCAGCTCACCATCCCCCCTTTTCTACGAGCAGTACTTC
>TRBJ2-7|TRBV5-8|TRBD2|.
CASSPRLAGAYEQYF
TGTGCCAGCAGCCCCAGACTAGCGGGAGCCTACGAGCAGTACTTC
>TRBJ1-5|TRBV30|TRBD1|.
CAWSELTGTVQPQHF
TGTGCCTGGAGTGAACTCACCGGGACAGTTCAGCCCCAGCATTTT
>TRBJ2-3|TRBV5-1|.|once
CASSLQISTDTQYF
TGCGCCAGCAGCTTGCAGATTAGCACAGATACGCAGTATTTT
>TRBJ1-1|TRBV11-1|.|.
CASSLRQKNTEAFF
TGTGCCAGCAGCTTAAGACAGAAGAACACTGAAGCTTTCTTT
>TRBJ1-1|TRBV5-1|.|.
CASSLRGGTEAFF
TGCGCCAGCAGCTTGCGGGGGGGTACTGAAGCTTTCTTT
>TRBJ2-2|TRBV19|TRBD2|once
CASSILAGRAGELFF
TGTGCCAGTAGTATTTTAGCGGGACGGGCCGGGGAGCTGTTTTTT
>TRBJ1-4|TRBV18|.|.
CASSRDTTTNEKLFF
TGTGCCAGCTCCCGGGACACCACAACTAATGAAAAACTGTTTTTT
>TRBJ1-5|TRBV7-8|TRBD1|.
CASSLVSGGHQPQHF
TGTGCCAGCAGCTTAGTTTCAGGGGGCCATCAGCCCCAGCATTTT